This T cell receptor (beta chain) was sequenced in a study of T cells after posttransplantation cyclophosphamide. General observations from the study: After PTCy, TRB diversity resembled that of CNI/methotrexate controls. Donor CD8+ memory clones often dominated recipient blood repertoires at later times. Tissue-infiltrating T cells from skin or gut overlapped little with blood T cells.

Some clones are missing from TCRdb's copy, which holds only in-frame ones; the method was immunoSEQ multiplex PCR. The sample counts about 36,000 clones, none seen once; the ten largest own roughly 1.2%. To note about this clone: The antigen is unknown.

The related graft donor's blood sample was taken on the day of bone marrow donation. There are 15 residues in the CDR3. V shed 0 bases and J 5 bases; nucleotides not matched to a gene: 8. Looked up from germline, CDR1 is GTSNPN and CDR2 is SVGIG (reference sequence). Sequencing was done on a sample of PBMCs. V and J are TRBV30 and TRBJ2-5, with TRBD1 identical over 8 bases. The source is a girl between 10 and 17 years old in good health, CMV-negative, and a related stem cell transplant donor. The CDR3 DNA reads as TGTGCCTGGAGTGTTGGGCAGGGGGCTCGTGAGACCCAGTACTTC. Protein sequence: CAWSVGQGARETQYF.